These 3 T cell receptor beta chains came from one sample sequenced in a study of technical replicates of blood from a few donors. Only in-frame clones appear in the TCRdb table, and some are missing; sequencing was by immunoSEQ multiplex PCR. The sample has under 95,000 clones, 95% seen once. Sequencing input: T cells isolated from PBMCs. The receptors originated from a human donor in good health.

The chain is built from TRBV28 and TRBJ1-2; 7 nucleotides line up with TRBD1. V shed 8 bases and J 0 bases; nucleotides not matched to a gene: 3. The germline CDR1 and CDR2 sequences are MDHEN and SYDVKM. The CDR3 runs to 13 residues. This chain's CDR3 is CASVQGANYGYTF. CDR3 in DNA: TGTGCCAGCGTCCAGGGGGCTAACTATGGCTACACCTTC.

This chain connects TRBV2 to TRBJ1-1, with D hard to call. The germline CDR1 and CDR2 sequences are SNHLY and FYNNEI. The CDR3 runs to 18 residues. V gave up 2 bases and J gave up 3 bases, with 22 bases separating them. The CDR3 DNA is TGTGCCAGCAGTGAACGAGGCCGGAAGGTGGATGGTCACACTGAAGCTTTCTTT. This codes for CASSERGRKVDGHTEAFF.

This clone was counted once. V usage is TRBV5-1 and J usage is TRBJ2-3, with a tentative D call TRBD1 (6 bases). Per the germline V gene, CDR1 is SGHRS and CDR2 is YFSETQ. Trimming removed 5 bases from V and 5 bases from J, with 12 bases in between. The CDR3 has 13 amino acids. This CDR3 reads CASRQGLVDTQYF. In DNA, the CDR3 is TGCGCCAGCAGGCAGGGGCTGGTAGATACGCAGTATTTT.